Shown below are 2 T cell receptor beta chains from a single sample sequenced in a study of T cell responses to AZD1222 COVID-19 vaccine. The method was immunoSEQ multiplex PCR; TCRdb's version includes in-frame clones alone and lacks a portion of them. The table lists about 120,000 clones, around 90% of them singletons. The material was peripheral blood, obtained on day 0 of AZD1222 vaccination. Every receptor here comes from an adult in good health.

The chain uses TRBV7-9 and TRBJ1-1; tentative D call: TRBD1 (6 bases). The CDR3 consists of 13 residues. With 5 bases removed from V and 8 bases from J, the gap between germline ends came to 15 bases. Germline CDR1 is SEHNR and CDR2 is FQNEAQ (reference sequence). CDR3 sequence: CASSAPGQREAFF. The CDR3 region has the DNA TGTGCCAGCAGCGCACCGGGACAAAGAGAAGCTTTCTTT.

CDR3 bases: TGTGCCAGCAGCTTTCGGGGTTCTGGGGCCAACGTCCTGACTTTC. It codes for CASSFRGSGANVLTF. The chain combines TRBV5-6 with TRBJ2-6, with D perhaps matching TRBD2 (5 bases). V was trimmed by 2 bases and J by 1 base, leaving 7 bases between them. The CDR3 contains 15 residues. In germline, CDR1 is SGHDT, CDR2 YYEEEE. Combining the CDR3 with reference TRBV5-6 and TRBJ2-6 gives the whole variable domain DAGVTQSPTHLIKTRGQQVTLRCSPKSGHDTVSWYQQALGQGPQFIFQYYEEEERQRGNFPDRFSGHQFPNYSSELNVNALLLGDSALYLCASSFRGSGANVLTFGAGSRLTVL.